These 24 T cell receptor beta chains originate from one sample sequenced in a study of identical twins. TCRdb processed the 5' RACE reads anew with MiXCR; each CDR3 protein has one entry. Among a few hundred thousand distinct CDR3 sequences listed, 9% to 15% were seen once. The same data also went into a second study, on yellow fever vaccine responses in identical twins.

The sample consisted of CD8+ T cells sorted from blood. The receptors come from a woman aged 18-29 years in good health.

The rearrangement uses TRBV2 and TRBJ2-3; D is tentatively TRBD1 or TRBD2 (5 bases each). V lost 5 bases to trimming and J lost 2 bases, with 11 bases between them. The CDR3 is 14 residues long. Germline V gene lookup returns CDR1 SNHLY and CDR2 FYNNEI. The chain's CDR3 is CASSPGAYTDTQYF. CDR3 nucleotides: TGTGCCAGCAGTCCCGGGGCCTACACAGATACGCAGTATTTT.

The rearrangement uses TRBV11-2 and TRBJ1-2; no clear D gene. The germline CDR1 and CDR2 sequences are SGHAT and FQNNGV. The V and J ends lost 2 bases and 3 bases respectively, with 7 bases between them. The CDR3 covers 13 residues. The CDR3 sequence: CASSLMGYYGYTF. The CDR3, as DNA: TGTGCCAGCAGCTTAATGGGGTACTATGGCTACACCTTC.

This sequence joins TRBV6-1 and TRBJ1-1; D remains ambiguous. The CDR3 is 16 amino acids. From germline, CDR1 is MNHNS and CDR2 SASEGT. The V end lost 5 bases, the J end lost 0 bases, and 16 bases lay between the germline ends. The CDR3: CASSPAPKRMNTEAFF. In nucleotides, the CDR3 is TGTGCCAGCAGTCCCGCCCCCAAACGGATGAACACTGAAGCTTTCTTT.

The sample holds a few counts of this clonotype. The rearrangement links TRBV13 to TRBJ2-7, with TRBD2 as a possible D gene (5 bases). Trimming stripped 3 bases from V and 5 bases from J, with 14 bases between. This CDR3 is 14 amino acids long. Germline V lookup: CDR1 PRHDT, CDR2 FYEKMQ (reference sequence). As DNA, the CDR3 is TGTGCCAGCAGCTTTCTCGGAGGACGGAACGAGCAGTACTTC. It codes for CASSFLGGRNEQYF.

This clonotype has only a few counts. J is TRBJ2-1 and V is TRBV27, with 8 bases fitting TRBD2. V trimming: 2 bases; J trimming: 0 bases; junction bases outside the gene matches: 15. The CDR3 consists of 20 residues. The germline CDR1 and CDR2 sequences are MNHEY and SMNVEV (reference sequence). This CDR3 is CASSLLIKTSGMSSYNEQFF. The CDR3 nucleotides are TGTGCCAGCAGTTTACTCATTAAAACTAGCGGAATGAGCTCCTACAATGAGCAGTTCTTC.

This clonotype appeared a few times. The chain carries TRBV6-4 and TRBJ2-2; D remains unclear. This CDR3 is built from 14 residues. The V and J ends lost 3 bases and 5 bases respectively, with 10 bases between them. The germline CDR1 and CDR2 sequences are MRHNA and SNTAGT. CDR3 in amino acids: CASSDNSITGELFF. The CDR3 DNA sequence: TGTGCCAGCAGTGATAACAGTATAACCGGGGAGCTGTTTTTT.

This clonotype has at least ten counts. This chain links TRBV12-3 or TRBV12-4 with TRBJ2-5; D is unclear. V gave up 3 bases and J gave up 2 bases, with 4 bases separating them. The CDR3 has 12 residues. The CDR3 coding sequence is TGTGCCAGCAGTTTCCTACAAGAGACCCAGTACTTC. It codes for CASSFLQETQYF.

This clonotype appeared a few times. This chain uses TRBV27 with TRBJ1-5; TRBD1 agrees at 7 bases. Germline CDR1 is MNHEY and CDR2 is SMNVEV (reference sequence). The junction had 6 bases not matched to a gene; V was cut back by 8 bases and J by 5 bases. This CDR3 is 13 amino acids long. Written as DNA, the CDR3 is TGTGCCAGCGGAACAGGGGATTATCAGCCCCAGCATTTT. Protein sequence: CASGTGDYQPQHF.

The chain carries TRBV9 and TRBJ2-3; TRBD1 matches at 9 bases. Germline loops: CDR1 SGDLS, CDR2 YYNGEE. Trimming cost V 4 bases and J 6 bases; bases outside gene matches: 12. The CDR3 length is 16 residues. Here the CDR3 reads CASSTGTGIRFDTQYF. DNA for the CDR3: TGTGCCAGCAGCACCGGGACAGGGATCCGTTTCGATACGCAGTATTTT.

The chain combines TRBV19 with TRBJ2-2; D is unclear. The CDR3 spans 12 residues. V lost 7 bases to trimming and J lost 4 bases, with 7 bases between them. Germline V lookup: CDR1 LNHDA, CDR2 SQIVND (reference sequence). This chain's CDR3 is CASNWVTGELFF. The DNA of the CDR3 is TGTGCCAGTAATTGGGTCACCGGGGAGCTGTTTTTT.

This clonotype was seen ten or more times. V and J are TRBV15 and TRBJ2-3, with 11 bases aligning to TRBD2. V shed 3 bases and J 1 base; nucleotides not matched to a gene: 0. Germline V gene sequence: CDR1 LNHNV, CDR2 YYDKDF (reference sequence). The CDR3 contains 15 residues. The CDR3 protein is CATSRGLAGTDTQYF. The DNA of the CDR3 is TGTGCCACCAGCAGGGGACTAGCGGGCACAGATACGCAGTATTTT. Full variable domain (rest looked up from reference TRBV15 and TRBJ2-3): DAMVIQNPRYQVTQFGKPVTLSCSQTLNHNVMYWYQQKSSQAPKLLFHYYDKDFNNEADTPDNFQSRRPNTSFCFLDIRSPGLGDTAMYLCATSRGLAGTDTQYFGPGTRLTVL.

This chain uses TRBV21-1 with TRBJ2-5; the D segment call TRBD1 is taken from the table without a DNA check. TRBV21-1 is classified as a pseudogene. The CDR3 contains 17 residues. The chain's CDR3 is CASSNGSGGGTQETQYF. The CDR3 DNA follows: TGTGCCAGCAGCAATGGCTCAGGGGGCGGGACCCAAGAGACCCAGTACTTC.

This clonotype was counted between two and nine times. V is TRBV28 and J is TRBJ2-3; the D is unclear. The germline gives CDR1 MDHEN, CDR2 SYDVKM. Deletions cut 4 bases from V and 0 bases from J, with 14 bases between. This CDR3 contains 16 residues. CDR3 region: CASSSTLDGSTDTQYF. In nucleotides, the CDR3 is TGTGCCAGCAGTTCCACCCTAGACGGAAGCACAGATACGCAGTATTTT.

This clonotype was recorded many times. CDR3: CASSLEGTGTDTQYF. Written as DNA, the CDR3 is TGCGCCAGCAGCTTGGAGGGGACGGGCACAGATACGCAGTATTTT. The rearrangement joins TRBV5-1 to TRBJ2-3; either TRBD1 or TRBD2 may supply D (5 bases each). The CDR3 is made up of 15 amino acids. Per the germline V gene, CDR1 is SGHRS and CDR2 is YFSETQ. Trimming took off 0 bases at V and 1 base at J, with 9 bases between the two ends.

This clonotype was observed a few times. The J gene is TRBJ2-7, the V gene TRBV3-1, with D possibly being TRBD1 (6 bases). The CDR3 is made up of 15 amino acids. V lost 4 bases and J 1 base, leaving 14 bases between the germline ends. In germline, CDR1 is LGHDT, CDR2 YNNKEL (reference sequence). The CDR3, as DNA: TGTGCCAGCAGCCCGCTGGGCAGGGGATCCTACGAGCAGTACTTC. The encoded protein is CASSPLGRGSYEQYF.

The chain couples TRBV28 to TRBJ2-7; tentatively, D is TRBD1 (6 bases). Trimming pared 11 bases from V and 2 bases from J, leaving 13 bases between. CDR1 and CDR2 (germline): MDHEN, SYDVKM. CDR3 length equals 12 residues. In DNA, the CDR3 is TGTGCCTCCCGGGACACAGCCTACGAGCAGTACTTC. It yields the protein CASRDTAYEQYF.

V and J are TRBV2 and TRBJ1-6, with D tentatively TRBD1 (6 bases). The ends were cut back, 2 bases at V and 6 bases at J, with 11 bases in the middle. Germline values: CDR1 SNHLY, CDR2 FYNNEI. The CDR3 is 15 amino acids. The CDR3 protein is CASSERGASNSPLHF. CDR3 in DNA: TGTGCCAGCAGTGAACGGGGGGCGAGTAATTCACCCCTCCACTTT.

This clonotype was found a few times. The rearrangement links TRBV10-3 to TRBJ2-3; TRBD2 matches at 7 bases. The V gene end was trimmed by 5 bases and the J gene end by 0 bases; junction bases not matched to a gene: 8. The germline gives CDR1 ENHRY, CDR2 SYGVKD. The CDR3 is 16 residues long. The chain's CDR3 is CAISPLGRESTDTQYF. The CDR3, as DNA: TGTGCCATCAGTCCTCTGGGGCGGGAGAGCACAGATACGCAGTATTTT.

This clonotype was observed a few times. The chain uses TRBV11-2 and TRBJ2-1; 7 bases are shared with TRBD2. From germline, CDR1 is SGHAT and CDR2 FQNNGV. The ends lost 1 base at V and 5 bases at J; junction bases unmatched: 11. The CDR3 sequence is 17 residues long. The CDR3 sequence is CASSLVRSSGGDNEQFF. CDR3 DNA sequence: TGTGCCAGCAGCTTAGTCCGTTCTAGCGGAGGGGACAATGAGCAGTTCTTC.

This clonotype was counted between two and nine times. This rearrangement joins TRBV4-1 to TRBJ2-2; TRBD1 might be the D (6 bases). The CDR3 has 17 residues. V lost 4 bases, J lost 0 bases, and 15 bases lay in between. Germline-derived CDR1 and CDR2 are MGHRA and YSYEKL. The CDR3 DNA follows: TGCGCCAGCAGCCCTACCAGGGACACTTCGAACACCGGGGAGCTGTTTTTT. Protein sequence: CASSPTRDTSNTGELFF.

The chain links TRBV14 to TRBJ2-1; D not certain. Germline-derived CDR1 and CDR2 are SGHDN and FVKESK. V was clipped by 3 bases and J by 9 bases, with 12 bases between them. The CDR3 runs to 13 residues. CDR3 amino acids: CASSQDSLGEQFF. CDR3 sequence (DNA): TGTGCCAGCAGCCAGGATAGTTTGGGTGAGCAGTTCTTC.

V gene TRBV20-1 combines with J gene TRBJ1-6, with D maybe TRBD1 (5 bases). Trimming stripped 3 bases from V and 9 bases from J, with 15 bases between. Germline lookup yields CDR1 DFQATT and CDR2 SNEGSKA (reference sequence). The CDR3 runs 14 residues. The CDR3 DNA is TGCAGTGCTAGGCAGGGATTCTTAGGTTCACCCCTCCACTTT. It translates to CSARQGFLGSPLHF.

This clonotype was counted only a few times. The chain links TRBV2 to TRBJ1-2; a weak D match, TRBD1 (5 bases). Germline CDR1 SNHLY, CDR2 FYNNEI. CDR3 length: 14 amino acids. Trimming pared 0 bases from V and 4 bases from J, leaving 9 bases between. CDR3 protein: CASSEAPQGYGYTF. Here the CDR3 DNA reads TGTGCCAGCAGTGAAGCGCCGCAGGGCTATGGCTACACCTTC.

This clonotype was detected a few times. The chain uses TRBV4-1 and TRBJ1-5; TRBD1 matches 7 bases. Germline CDR1 is MGHRA and CDR2 is YSYEKL. The CDR3 is 15 amino acids. The V segment lost 1 base and the J segment 2 bases; nucleotides outside the gene matches: 2. In DNA, the CDR3 is TGCGCCAGCAGCCAAGGACAGGGCGGCAATCAGCCCCAGCATTTT. Protein: CASSQGQGGNQPQHF.